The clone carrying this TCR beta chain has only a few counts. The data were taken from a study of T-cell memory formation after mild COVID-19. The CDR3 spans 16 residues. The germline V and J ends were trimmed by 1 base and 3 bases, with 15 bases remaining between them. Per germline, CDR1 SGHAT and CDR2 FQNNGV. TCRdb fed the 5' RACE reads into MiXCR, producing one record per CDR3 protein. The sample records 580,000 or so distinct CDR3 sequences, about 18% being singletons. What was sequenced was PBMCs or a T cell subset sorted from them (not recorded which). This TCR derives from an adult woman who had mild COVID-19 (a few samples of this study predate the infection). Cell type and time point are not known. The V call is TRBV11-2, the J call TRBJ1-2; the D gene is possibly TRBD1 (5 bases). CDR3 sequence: CASSLGNGRVHYGYTF. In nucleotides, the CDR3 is TGTGCCAGCAGCTTAGGAAATGGCAGGGTCCACTATGGCTACACCTTC.